This note documents a single TCR beta chain sequence. Its antigen is currently not known. No base qualities exist here, and no much larger clone lies one base off it. At one collaborating source in Seattle, patients were enrolled during active infection and were followed longitudinally through the course of disease. Collaborating institutions collected whole blood in K2EDTA tubes following their own protocols. Collaborator samples were shipped for TCRbeta analysis as frozen whole blood, isolated PBMCs, or DNA extracted from either sample type. TCRbeta CDR3 regions were amplified from genomic DNA using the immunoSEQ Assay, a bias-controlled multiplex PCR. As for how the authors treated the data: Nucleated cell counts per sample were estimated from amplification of reference gene primers within the assay. Sequence reads were collapsed and filtered to measure the absolute abundance of every unique TCRbeta CDR3 rearrangement. For each sample, productive Simpson clonality was calculated as the square root of Simpson's diversity index over productive rearrangements. TCRdb carries this immuneACCESS record with in-frame sequences only. Its versions omit some clonotypes, under half of them owing to an unresolved V gene in the studies checked, with the rest unexplained. Clone size and the V and J calls come from that table; the DNA yielded D and trimming. Here the sample has more than 300,000 clones; over 80% occur a single time. Nearly 6.5% of the sample is in the top ten clones.

The germline V gene sets CDR1 to SGHTA and CDR2 to FQGTGA. From the cysteine through the phenylalanine, the CDR3 covers 14 amino acids. Only CDR3 DNA remains: 42 bases, in frame from the first base. V is pruned by 5 bases and J by 0 bases, leaving 3 bases of the junction without a gene match. The entry originates in a study of blood T cell repertoires in COVID-19 (TCRdb year 2020). The study in broad terms: The collaborator samples originated in the United States, Italy and Spain and spanned the acute and convalescent phases of COVID-19. The prospective study material was composed of cDNA or gDNA derived from T cells, B-cell-depleted T cells, or PBMCs. The dataset comprised deeply sampled blood TCRbeta repertoires from subjects exposed to, actively infected with, or recovered from COVID-19. A freely available public database, intended as a resource for researchers studying the immune response to SARS-CoV-2, is where the repertoires were released. Samples came from the ongoing ImmuneRACE study (first 160 participants) plus 1,254 subjects from 6 global collaborators. The sample metadata nearly always contained a de-identified subject ID, COVID-19 status, age in years and sex. HLA class I and class II types, where available, came from metadata supplied by the sample provider rather than from assay-based typing.

The research as a whole found: How much clinical and demographic metadata was included differed by source and by participant, and the metadata was provided uncurated.

The clonotype was recovered from a woman aged 50 to 60 with COVID-19, enrolled during active disease. Sequencing used peripheral blood. The chain is assembled from TRBV7-3 and TRBJ2-5; 7 junctional bases match TRBD2. The CDR3 region has the sequence CASSQSGDQETQYF. The nucleotide sequence reads as follows: TGTGCCAGCAGCCAAAGCGGGGACCAAGAGACCCAGTACTTC.